Listed below are T cell receptor beta chains from one sample, sequenced in a study of blood T cell repertoires in COVID-19. Profiled with immunoSEQ multiplex PCR; TCRdb holds only in-frame clones, not every one. Among more than 400,000 clones listed, 70% to 90% were seen once. The specimen was peripheral blood. These receptors all stem from a human donor in a cohort sampled during active COVID-19. Each CDR3 is given with its conserved first and last residue. A D gene is named only where the DNA matches it firmly. The listing skips clone size in some rows; elsewhere it reads once, few, many or a size class.

v_gene,d_gene,abundance,j_gene,CDR3aa,CDR3nt
TRBV6-6,NA,NA,TRBJ1-6,CASAGSYNSPLHF,TGTGCCAGTGCGGGCTCCTATAATTCACCCCTCCACTTT
TRBV6-1,NA,NA,TRBJ2-1,CASSEQRSSYNEQFF,TGTGCCAGCAGTGAACAGAGGAGCTCCTACAATGAGCAGTTCTTC
TRBV7-2,TRBD1,many,TRBJ2-7,CASSYLRGHEQYF,TGTGCCAGCAGTTATTTGAGGGGGCACGAGCAGTACTTC
TRBV19,NA,NA,TRBJ2-1,CATLAGEQFF,TGTGCCACCTTAGCTGGTGAGCAGTTCTTC
TRBV11-2,TRBD2,NA,TRBJ2-5,CASSLVTGGETQYF,TGTGCCAGCAGCTTAGTTACGGGAGGAGAGACCCAGTACTTC
TRBV29-1,TRBD2,NA,TRBJ2-7,CSVALLAGDSYEQYF,TGCAGCGTGGCGCTACTAGCGGGAGACTCCTACGAGCAGTACTTC
TRBV7-8,TRBD1,NA,TRBJ1-6,CASRKGQQGNSPLHF,TGTGCCAGCAGAAAAGGTCAACAGGGGAATTCACCCCTCCACTTT
TRBV18,TRBD1,NA,TRBJ1-1,CASSPVTGGATEAFF,TGTGCCAGCTCACCCGTGACAGGGGGCGCGACTGAAGCTTTCTTT
TRBV30,NA,few,TRBJ1-1,CAWSAGGTEAFF,TGTGCCTGGAGTGCCGGGGGTACTGAAGCTTTCTTT
TRBV9,TRBD1,NA,TRBJ1-1,CASSPTGANTEAFF,TGTGCCAGCAGTCCAACAGGGGCGAACACTGAAGCTTTCTTT
TRBV29-1,NA,NA,TRBJ1-4,CGGGAGLNEKLFF,TGCGGTGGAGGGGCAGGCTTAAATGAAAAACTGTTTTTT
TRBV9,NA,NA,TRBJ2-6,CASSLSPTASGANVLTF,TGTGCCAGCAGCTTATCTCCCACAGCCTCTGGGGCCAACGTCCTGACTTTC
TRBV28,NA,NA,TRBJ1-1,CASSPEDRSNTEAFF,TGTGCCAGCAGCCCAGAGGATCGATCGAACACTGAAGCTTTCTTT
TRBV19,NA,NA,TRBJ2-7,CASSISGGGAEQYF,TGTGCCAGTAGTATAAGTGGAGGGGGGGCCGAGCAGTACTTC
TRBV5-6,TRBD1,NA,TRBJ1-2,CASSSPGTGVLYGYTF,TGTGCCAGCAGCTCGCCCGGGACAGGGGTCCTCTATGGCTACACCTTC
TRBV15,TRBD1,NA,TRBJ1-2,CATGTGDGYTF,TGTGCCACCGGGACAGGGGATGGCTACACCTTC
TRBV11-2,NA,NA,TRBJ2-1,CASSALAPNEQFF,TGTGCCAGCAGCGCCCTGGCCCCCAATGAGCAGTTCTTC
TRBV3-1/TRBV3-2,NA,NA,TRBJ2-3,CASSPSTDTQYF,TGTGCCAGCAGCCCTTCCACAGATACGCAGTATTTT
TRBV5-4,NA,few,TRBJ2-2,CASSFTTGLTGELFF,TGTGCCAGCAGCTTTACAACAGGTCTCACCGGGGAGCTGTTTTTT
TRBV29-1,NA,NA,TRBJ1-1,CSALSDTGTEAFF,TGCAGCGCGTTAAGTGACACGGGGACTGAAGCTTTCTTT
TRBV5-5,NA,NA,TRBJ2-1,CASSSYNEQFF,TGTGCCAGCAGTTCTTACAATGAGCAGTTCTTC
TRBV28,NA,NA,TRBJ1-6,CASRSLNNSPLHF,TGTGCCAGCAGGAGTCTAAATAATTCACCCCTCCACTTT
TRBV27,TRBD1,NA,TRBJ1-2,CASRPDRYYGYTF,TGTGCCAGCAGACCGGACAGGTACTATGGCTACACCTTC
TRBV28,NA,NA,TRBJ1-2,CASCPGAGSYGYTF,TGTGCCAGCTGTCCAGGGGCAGGTAGCTATGGCTACACCTTC
TRBV27,NA,NA,TRBJ2-1,CASRKGGSGEQFF,TGTGCCAGCAGGAAGGGTGGGAGCGGTGAGCAGTTCTTC
TRBV6-6,TRBD1,NA,TRBJ1-5,CASSASGTGGQPQHF,TGTGCCAGCAGTGCTTCCGGGACAGGGGGACAGCCCCAGCATTTT
TRBV3-1/TRBV3-2,TRBD1,NA,TRBJ1-4,CASSQGGQSNEKLFF,TGTGCCAGCAGCCAAGGGGGACAGTCTAATGAAAAACTGTTTTTT
TRBV5-1,TRBD1,NA,TRBJ2-1,CASSAAGTGFNEQFF,TGCGCCAGCAGTGCTGCCGGGACAGGGTTCAATGAGCAGTTCTTC
TRBV19,NA,few,TRBJ2-2,CASRRGRGTWELFF,TGTGCCAGCCGCCGGGGCAGGGGAACCTGGGAGCTGTTTTTT
TRBV3-1/TRBV3-2,NA,once,TRBJ2-4,CASSHEARNIQYF,TGTGCCAGCAGCCATGAAGCTCGAAACATTCAGTACTTC
TRBV6-6,TRBD1,NA,TRBJ1-2,CASSAGTGQYGYTF,TGTGCCAGCAGTGCCGGGACAGGGCAATATGGCTACACCTTC
TRBV7-2,NA,NA,TRBJ1-1,CASSVTGSNTEAFF,TGTGCCAGCAGCGTAACAGGGTCGAACACTGAAGCTTTCTTT
TRBV18,NA,NA,TRBJ1-4,CASSPQSTTNEKLFF,TGTGCCAGCTCACCGCAGTCGACAACTAATGAAAAACTGTTTTTT
TRBV28,TRBD1,few,TRBJ2-4,CASTLRQGTNIQYF,TGTGCCAGCACCTTGAGACAGGGGACAAACATTCAGTACTTC
TRBV6-4,NA,many,TRBJ1-1,CATRATGTNTEAFF,TGTGCCACCAGAGCGACAGGTACGAACACTGAAGCTTTCTTT
TRBV7-8,NA,few,TRBJ2-1,CASSRLRNEQFF,TGTGCCAGCAGCCGATTGCGGAATGAGCAGTTCTTC
TRBV5-5,NA,NA,TRBJ2-7,CASSLGQNPSYEQYF,TGTGCCAGCAGCTTGGGACAGAATCCCTCCTACGAGCAGTACTTC
TRBV12-3/TRBV12-4,NA,NA,TRBJ2-1,CASSPEDEQFF,TGTGCCAGCAGTCCCGAGGATGAGCAGTTCTTC
TRBV19,TRBD1,NA,TRBJ1-4,CASSVPGTGKEKLFF,TGTGCCAGTAGTGTCCCCGGGACAGGGAAAGAAAAACTGTTTTTT
TRBV9,NA,NA,TRBJ2-2,CASSVGSPNTGELFF,TGTGCCAGCAGCGTAGGGAGCCCGAACACCGGGGAGCTGTTTTTT
TRBV30,NA,NA,TRBJ1-2,CAWSVTGGYGYTF,TGTGCCTGGAGTGTCACGGGTGGCTATGGCTACACCTTC
TRBV11-1,NA,NA,TRBJ2-5,CADKETQYF,TGTGCCGACAAAGAGACCCAGTACTTC
TRBV30,NA,NA,TRBJ1-5,CAWRSSQHQPQHF,TGTGCCTGGAGATCGTCACAGCATCAGCCCCAGCATTTT
TRBV5-6,TRBD1,NA,TRBJ1-5,CASSSRQGAGNQPQHF,TGTGCCAGCAGCTCCCGTCAGGGGGCAGGCAATCAGCCCCAGCATTTT
TRBV10-1,TRBD1,once,TRBJ1-1,CASSVTGAAEAFF,TGCGCCAGCAGTGTCACAGGGGCGGCTGAAGCTTTCTTT
TRBV7-2,NA,NA,TRBJ2-7,CASSLRLGYGYEQYF,TGTGCCAGCAGCCTCCGACTAGGGTACGGATACGAGCAGTACTTC
TRBV28,TRBD1,NA,TRBJ2-2,CASSPTGTGGNGELFF,TGTGCCAGCAGTCCCACCGGGACAGGGGGCAACGGGGAGCTGTTTTTT
TRBV2,NA,once,TRBJ2-3,CASSEGAFFGDTQYF,TGTGCCAGCAGCGAAGGAGCATTCTTCGGAGATACGCAGTATTTT
TRBV28,NA,NA,TRBJ1-2,CASSLGPTNYGYTF,TGTGCCAGCAGTTTAGGGCCTACCAACTATGGCTACACCTTC
TRBV15,NA,once,TRBJ2-3,CATSRRQRTSTDTQYF,TGTGCCACCAGCAGACGTCAAAGGACTAGCACAGATACGCAGTATTTT
TRBV5-1,NA,NA,TRBJ1-4,CASSLVGGVDEKLFF,TGCGCCAGCAGCTTGGTAGGCGGGGTGGATGAAAAACTGTTTTTT